What follows is one T cell receptor (beta chain) and its context. What it recognizes is unknown. The sample originates from a study of identical twins. The germline V gene has CDR1 SGHRS and CDR2 YFSETQ. J gave up 5 bases and V 2 bases, and 9 bases lay outside the gene matches. The CDR3 contains 16 residues. Study-wide findings and caveats: An excess of low generation probability was shown by twin-shared out-of-frame alpha sequences. While abundant cord blood beta clonotypes carried fewer insertions, memory repertoires showed no such pattern. Findings depended on cross-sectional statistics rather than tracking the same donors.

Each CDR3 protein is one row after TCRdb ran MiXCR on the 5' RACE reads. The sample records 200,000 to 300,000 distinct CDR3 sequences, 9.5% to 15% being singletons. These records were also assigned to another study, of yellow fever vaccine responses in identical twins. As reported in that work: Twins' T cell vaccine responses reportedly looked partly convergent, partly personalized.

The sequence derives from a woman younger than 30 in good health. The sequencing sample was made of memory (CD45RO+) T cells sorted from blood. The chain links TRBV5-1 to TRBJ1-4; TRBD1 matches at 7 bases. The CDR3 DNA follows: TGCGCCAGCAGCTTACAACAGGGGTTGGCGAATGAAAAACTGTTTTTT. This codes for CASSLQQGLANEKLFF.